The clone carrying this T cell receptor (beta chain) showed up many times. The CDR3 runs to 13 residues. CDR1 and CDR2 (germline): SQVTM, ANQGSEA. The V gene end was trimmed by 6 bases and the J gene end by 0 bases; junction bases not matched to a gene: 5. Blood, whole and unfractionated, served as the source for total RNA extraction. The source of the sample is a study of human T cells and chemical hapten exposure. TCRdb recomputed calls from the 5' RACE reads with MiXCR, one row per CDR3 protein. The table shows some 78,000 distinct CDR3 sequences, with approximately 8% occurring only once. This clonotype was sampled from a male donor in good health. V usage is TRBV29-1 and J usage is TRBJ2-7, with TRBD1 matching 7 bases. Here the CDR3 DNA reads TGCAGCGTGACCGGGACAGTCTCCTACGAGCAGTACTTC. Its protein product is CSVTGTVSYEQYF.